Listed below are T cell receptor beta chains from one sample, sequenced in a study of graft-versus-host responses after intestinal transplantation. TCRdb keeps only in-frame clones here, not all; method: immunoSEQ multiplex PCR. The table includes approximately 85,000 clones, approximately 90% detected once. Antigen specificity for these receptors is unknown. The specimen was unstimulated CD8+ T cells sorted from spleen or lymph node cells, collected before transplant. All receptors come from a human donor who was the organ donor for an intestinal transplant. The CDR3 runs from the conserved cysteine through the conserved F or W. Fields, in order: J gene, CDR3 length, clone size, V gene, D gene, CDR3 protein, CDR3 DNA. D genes are given only for firm matches. Rows give clone size only sometimes, using once, few, many, or a class for an expanded clone.

J: TRBJ2-7; length: 12; size: NA; V: TRBV27; D: NA; CDR3: CASSLLGDEQYF; DNA: TGTGCCAGCAGTTTATTAGGGGACGAGCAGTACTTC
J: TRBJ1-1; length: 13; size: NA; V: TRBV5-1; D: TRBD1; CDR3: CASSPGQGTEAFF; DNA: TGCGCCAGCAGCCCGGGACAGGGCACTGAAGCTTTCTTT
J: TRBJ2-3; length: 15; size: NA; V: TRBV9; D: NA; CDR3: CASSVAEYTADTQYF; DNA: TGTGCCAGCAGCGTAGCTGAGTATACGGCAGATACGCAGTATTTT
J: TRBJ2-7; length: 14; size: NA; V: TRBV19; D: TRBD2; CDR3: CASSTFGGVYEQYF; DNA: TGTGCCAGTAGTACTTTCGGGGGGGTCTACGAGCAGTACTTC
J: TRBJ1-2; length: 13; size: NA; V: TRBV5-4; D: NA; CDR3: CASSLADSGGYTF; DNA: TGTGCCAGCAGCTTAGCCGACTCCGGGGGCTACACCTTC
J: TRBJ2-7; length: 14; size: NA; V: TRBV6-1; D: TRBD1; CDR3: CAGDEGLGTGEQYF; DNA: TGTGCCGGAGATGAAGGATTAGGGACAGGCGAGCAGTACTTC
J: TRBJ2-7; length: 16; size: NA; V: TRBV7-6; D: TRBD2; CDR3: CASSLAGGTTSAEQYF; DNA: TGTGCCAGCAGCTTAGCCGGAGGGACTACCTCCGCGGAGCAGTACTTC
J: TRBJ1-2; length: 13; size: few; V: TRBV19; D: TRBD1; CDR3: CASTGTGNYGYTF; DNA: TGTGCCAGTACTGGGACAGGAAACTATGGCTACACCTTC
J: TRBJ1-3; length: 12; size: few; V: TRBV5-5; D: NA; CDR3: CASSLGPFTIYF; DNA: TGTGCCAGCAGCTTAGGCCCATTTACCATATATTTT
J: TRBJ2-7; length: 14; size: NA; V: TRBV6-6; D: NA; CDR3: CASSRSRGAYEQYF; DNA: TGTGCCAGCAGCCGATCGAGGGGAGCCTACGAGCAGTACTTC
J: TRBJ2-1; length: 17; size: NA; V: TRBV5-1; D: NA; CDR3: CASSPTQKGPFSNEQFF; DNA: TGCGCCAGCAGCCCTACCCAGAAGGGGCCCTTTAGTAATGAGCAGTTCTTC
J: TRBJ2-1; length: 14; size: NA; V: TRBV5-4; D: TRBD1; CDR3: CASSRGTGINEQFF; DNA: TGTGCCAGCAGCCGAGGGACAGGGATTAATGAGCAGTTCTTC
J: TRBJ1-5; length: 15; size: few; V: TRBV5-6; D: NA; CDR3: CASSLGSFSNQPQHF; DNA: TGTGCCAGCAGCTTGGGGAGTTTTAGCAATCAGCCCCAGCATTTT
J: TRBJ1-5; length: 15; size: NA; V: TRBV7-9; D: NA; CDR3: CASSLGGTDNQPQHF; DNA: TGTGCCAGCAGCTTAGGAGGGACGGACAATCAGCCCCAGCATTTT
J: TRBJ2-2; length: 16; size: NA; V: TRBV7-9; D: TRBD2; CDR3: CASSPPTSGSFWELFF; DNA: TGTGCCAGCAGCCCCCCCACTAGCGGGAGTTTCTGGGAGCTGTTTTTT
J: TRBJ2-5; length: 13; size: NA; V: TRBV7-6; D: NA; CDR3: CASSKGNRETQYF; DNA: TGTGCCAGCAGCAAAGGAAATCGAGAGACCCAGTACTTC
J: TRBJ1-2; length: 14; size: NA; V: TRBV5-6; D: NA; CDR3: CASGTSQETYGYTF; DNA: TGTGCCAGCGGAACATCGCAGGAAACCTATGGCTACACCTTC
J: TRBJ1-5; length: 17; size: NA; V: TRBV1; D: NA; CDR3: CTSSQDQIGTLDQPQHF; DNA: TGCACCAGCAGCCAAGATCAGATAGGCACGTTGGATCAGCCCCAGCATTTT
J: TRBJ2-7; length: 11; size: once; V: TRBV5-5; D: NA; CDR3: CASSSIYEQYF; DNA: TGTGCCAGCAGCTCAATCTACGAGCAGTACTTC
J: TRBJ2-1; length: 16; size: NA; V: TRBV11-2; D: NA; CDR3: CASSFRTHNANNEQFF; DNA: TGTGCCAGCAGCTTCAGGACTCATAATGCTAACAATGAGCAGTTCTTC
J: TRBJ1-2; length: 14; size: NA; V: TRBV7-2; D: NA; CDR3: CASSPQGYNYGYTF; DNA: TGTGCCAGCAGCCCTCAGGGGTATAACTATGGCTACACCTTC
J: TRBJ1-4; length: 14; size: NA; V: TRBV5-4; D: TRBD1; CDR3: CASSPGQGREKLFF; DNA: TGTGCCAGCTCACCGGGACAGGGCCGTGAAAAACTGTTTTTT
J: TRBJ2-5; length: 13; size: NA; V: TRBV27; D: NA; CDR3: CASASGIQETQYF; DNA: TGTGCCAGCGCGTCGGGGATCCAAGAGACCCAGTACTTC
J: TRBJ2-3; length: 14; size: NA; V: TRBV6-5; D: TRBD2; CDR3: CAAGEGESPDTQYF; DNA: TGTGCCGCCGGGGAGGGAGAGTCCCCAGATACGCAGTATTTT
J: TRBJ2-2; length: 14; size: once; V: TRBV29-1; D: NA; CDR3: CSVLGQTNTGELFF; DNA: TGCAGCGTTCTTGGACAGACGAACACCGGGGAGCTGTTTTTT
J: TRBJ2-5; length: 15; size: NA; V: TRBV5-1; D: NA; CDR3: CASSLSRTGLETQYF; DNA: TGCGCCAGCAGCTTGTCCCGTACAGGGCTAGAGACCCAGTACTTC
J: TRBJ1-2; length: 12; size: NA; V: TRBV5-1; D: NA; CDR3: CASTTEEGGYTF; DNA: TGCGCCAGCACGACAGAGGAGGGTGGCTACACCTTC
J: TRBJ2-1; length: 15; size: once; V: TRBV5-1; D: NA; CDR3: CASSSSSEGTNEQFF; DNA: TGCGCCAGCAGCAGCTCCAGTGAAGGGACGAATGAGCAGTTCTTC
J: TRBJ2-2; length: 17; size: NA; V: TRBV14; D: NA; CDR3: CASSQDIWQVGTGELFF; DNA: TGTGCCAGCAGCCAAGATATATGGCAGGTTGGGACCGGGGAGCTGTTTTTT
J: TRBJ1-4; length: 14; size: NA; V: TRBV13; D: NA; CDR3: CASKVAGEGEKLFF; DNA: TGTGCCAGCAAAGTTGCAGGGGAGGGTGAAAAACTGTTTTTT
J: TRBJ2-3; length: 14; size: NA; V: TRBV4-2; D: NA; CDR3: CASSQEGSAHTQYF; DNA: TGTGCCAGCAGCCAAGAAGGTAGCGCACATACGCAGTATTTT
J: TRBJ2-3; length: 14; size: NA; V: TRBV5-6; D: NA; CDR3: CASSSLRSTDTQYF; DNA: TGTGCCAGCAGCTCCCTGAGGTCCACAGATACGCAGTATTTT
J: TRBJ2-7; length: 14; size: once; V: TRBV4-1; D: TRBD2; CDR3: CASSQEAGAYEQYF; DNA: TGCGCCAGCAGCCAGGAAGCGGGGGCGTACGAGCAGTACTTC
J: TRBJ2-2; length: 14; size: NA; V: TRBV9; D: NA; CDR3: CASSVGGGGGELFF; DNA: TGTGCCAGCAGCGTAGGCGGGGGCGGCGGGGAGCTGTTTTTT
J: TRBJ1-3; length: 14; size: once; V: TRBV15; D: NA; CDR3: CATSRDRTGNTIYF; DNA: TGTGCCACCAGCAGAGATCGTACTGGAAACACCATATATTTT
J: TRBJ2-2; length: 17; size: NA; V: TRBV19; D: TRBD1; CDR3: CASSIDHHRGLTGELFF; DNA: TGTGCCAGTAGTATAGATCACCACAGGGGGCTAACCGGGGAGCTGTTTTTT
J: TRBJ2-1; length: 12; size: NA; V: TRBV5-1; D: TRBD1; CDR3: CASSPDRVEQFF; DNA: TGCGCCAGCAGCCCGGACAGGGTTGAGCAGTTCTTC
J: TRBJ2-5; length: 14; size: NA; V: TRBV7-9; D: TRBD1; CDR3: CASSPGQLQETQYF; DNA: TGTGCCAGCAGCCCGGGACAGCTCCAAGAGACCCAGTACTTC
J: TRBJ2-1; length: 17; size: once; V: TRBV13; D: TRBD2; CDR3: CASSLRTSGFSYNEQFF; DNA: TGTGCCAGCAGCCTCCGGACTAGCGGCTTCTCCTACAATGAGCAGTTCTTC
J: TRBJ2-2; length: 11; size: NA; V: TRBV19; D: NA; CDR3: CASSAAGELFF; DNA: TGTGCCAGTAGTGCGGCCGGGGAGCTGTTTTTT
J: TRBJ2-7; length: 15; size: once; V: TRBV27; D: TRBD2; CDR3: CASSPPGGDHYEQYF; DNA: TGTGCCAGCAGTCCCCCGGGGGGGGATCACTACGAGCAGTACTTC
J: TRBJ2-5; length: 13; size: NA; V: TRBV7-9; D: NA; CDR3: CASSLAYQETQYF; DNA: TGTGCCAGCAGCTTAGCATACCAAGAGACCCAGTACTTC
J: TRBJ1-5; length: 14; size: NA; V: TRBV28; D: NA; CDR3: CASAARVWVQPQHF; DNA: TGTGCCAGCGCTGCCAGGGTATGGGTTCAGCCCCAGCATTTT
J: TRBJ2-7; length: 16; size: NA; V: TRBV11-3; D: TRBD2; CDR3: CASSLDGTSGSYEQYF; DNA: TGTGCCAGCAGCTTAGATGGGACTAGCGGGAGCTACGAGCAGTACTTC
J: TRBJ2-3; length: 13; size: once; V: TRBV10-3; D: NA; CDR3: CAIMGEGTDTQYF; DNA: TGTGCCATCATGGGGGAAGGCACAGATACGCAGTATTTT
J: TRBJ2-7; length: 15; size: NA; V: TRBV4-1; D: TRBD2; CDR3: CASSQGPGGAGEQYF; DNA: TGCGCCAGCAGCCAAGGTCCGGGGGGAGCGGGCGAGCAGTACTTC
J: TRBJ2-1; length: 18; size: NA; V: TRBV7-9; D: NA; CDR3: CASSLAIQPGSSYNEQFF; DNA: TGTGCCAGCAGCTTAGCCATTCAGCCCGGAAGCTCCTACAATGAGCAGTTCTTC
J: TRBJ2-1; length: 17; size: NA; V: TRBV4-1; D: TRBD2; CDR3: CASSPASGGEYYNEQFF; DNA: TGCGCCAGCAGCCCGGCTAGCGGGGGGGAATATTACAATGAGCAGTTCTTC
J: TRBJ1-2; length: 16; size: NA; V: TRBV19; D: TRBD1; CDR3: CASSIQGAVLGYGYTF; DNA: TGTGCCAGTAGTATCCAGGGGGCGGTTTTAGGATATGGCTACACCTTC
J: TRBJ2-3; length: 15; size: once; V: TRBV9; D: TRBD2; CDR3: CASSGRGGPPDTQYF; DNA: TGTGCCAGCAGCGGGCGGGGGGGCCCCCCAGATACGCAGTATTTT
J: TRBJ1-2; length: 11; size: NA; V: TRBV19; D: NA; CDR3: CASSNNYGYTF; DNA: TGTGCCAGTAGTAACAACTATGGCTACACCTTC